The text below deals with one T cell receptor (beta chain). Specified time point: blood 2 weeks post-SBRT. Stated treatment: 15 Gy SBRT to primary tumor, nephrectomy 4 weeks later. Serial blood draws occurred at baseline and 2 and 4 weeks post-SBRT. The patient's renal cell carcinoma had clear cell pathology. This sample is drawn from a study of radiation and T cells in renal cell carcinoma. Study details: Nephrectomy followed 15 Gy stereotactic body radiation by 4 weeks.

Measured with immunoSEQ multiplex PCR; TCRdb has only the in-frame clones, and not every one. The sample carries tens of thousands of clones, around 78% recorded once. CDR1 and CDR2 (germline): SGHNT, YYREEE (reference sequence). V lost 4 bases and J lost 4, with 14 bases in between. This CDR3 comprises 14 residues. Sequenced material: blood, taken from a patient whose treatment included radiotherapy and nephrectomy. The sequence came from a man aged 55 to 69 with renal cell carcinoma. This rearrangement joins TRBV5-4 to TRBJ2-5; weak D call: TRBD2 (5 bases). The CDR3 here is CASSSGPSGETQYF. CDR3 nucleotides: TGTGCCAGCAGCAGCGGCCCGAGCGGAGAGACCCAGTACTTC. Supplemented by reference TRBV5-4 and TRBJ2-5, the full variable domain reads ETGVTQSPTHLIKTRGQQVTLRCSSQSGHNTVSWYQQALGQGPQFIFQYYREEENGRGNFPPRFSGLQFPNYSSELNVNALELDDSALYLCASSSGPSGETQYFGPGTRLLVL.